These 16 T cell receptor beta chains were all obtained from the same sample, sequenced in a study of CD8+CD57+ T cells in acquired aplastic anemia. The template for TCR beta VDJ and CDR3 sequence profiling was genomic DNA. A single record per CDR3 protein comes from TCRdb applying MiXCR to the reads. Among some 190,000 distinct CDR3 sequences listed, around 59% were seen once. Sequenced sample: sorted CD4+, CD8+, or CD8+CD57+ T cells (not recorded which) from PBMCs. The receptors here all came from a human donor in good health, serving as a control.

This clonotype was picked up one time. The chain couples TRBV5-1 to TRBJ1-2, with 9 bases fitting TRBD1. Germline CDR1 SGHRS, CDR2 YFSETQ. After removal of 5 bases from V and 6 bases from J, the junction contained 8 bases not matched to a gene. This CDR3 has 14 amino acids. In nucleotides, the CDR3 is TGCGCCAGCAGTCCTACAGGGGGCGACCATGGCTACACCTTC. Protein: CASSPTGGDHGYTF.

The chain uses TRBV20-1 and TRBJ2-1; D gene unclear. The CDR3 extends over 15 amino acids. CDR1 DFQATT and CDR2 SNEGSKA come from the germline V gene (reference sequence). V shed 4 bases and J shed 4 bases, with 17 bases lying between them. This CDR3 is CSATLNTEAYNEQFF. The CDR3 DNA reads TGCAGTGCTACTTTGAACACTGAAGCTTACAATGAGCAGTTCTTC.

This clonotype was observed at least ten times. The CDR3 is CASSLDRGISGYTF. CDR3 DNA: TGTGCCAGTAGTTTGGACAGGGGGATCTCTGGCTACACCTTC. The chain carries TRBV19 and TRBJ1-2, with 10 bases lining up with TRBD1. Germline CDR1 is LNHDA and CDR2 is SQIVND (reference sequence). The CDR3 loop spans 14 amino acids. J was trimmed by 7 bases and V by 5 bases; bases with no gene match: 7. Based on the CDR3 plus reference TRBV19 and TRBJ1-2, the full variable domain is DGGITQSPKYLFRKEGQNVTLSCEQNLNHDAMYWYRQDPGQGLRLIYYSQIVNDFQKGDIAEGYSVSREKKESFPLTVTSAQKNPTAFYLCASSLDRGISGYTFGSGTRLTVV.

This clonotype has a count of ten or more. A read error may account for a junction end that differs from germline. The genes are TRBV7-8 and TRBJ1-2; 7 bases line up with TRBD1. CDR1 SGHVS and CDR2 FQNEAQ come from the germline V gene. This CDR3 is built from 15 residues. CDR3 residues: CASSLDRNNLGGYIF. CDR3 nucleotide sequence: TGTGCCAGCAGCTTAGACAGGAACAACCTAGGGGGCTACATCTTC.

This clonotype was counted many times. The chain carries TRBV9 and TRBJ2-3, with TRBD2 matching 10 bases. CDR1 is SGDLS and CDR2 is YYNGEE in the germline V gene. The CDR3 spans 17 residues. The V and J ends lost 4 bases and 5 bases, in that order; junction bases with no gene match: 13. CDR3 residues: CASSPLSGGGIKDTQYF. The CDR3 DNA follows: TGTGCCAGCAGCCCTCTGAGCGGGGGGGGGATCAAAGATACGCAGTATTTT.

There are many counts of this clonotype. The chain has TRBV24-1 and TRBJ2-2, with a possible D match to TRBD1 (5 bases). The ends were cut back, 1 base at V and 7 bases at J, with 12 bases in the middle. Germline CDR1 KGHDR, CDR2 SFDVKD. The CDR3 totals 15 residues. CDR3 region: CATSDFRAGNGELFF. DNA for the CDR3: TGTGCCACCAGTGATTTTAGGGCAGGGAACGGGGAGCTGTTTTTT.

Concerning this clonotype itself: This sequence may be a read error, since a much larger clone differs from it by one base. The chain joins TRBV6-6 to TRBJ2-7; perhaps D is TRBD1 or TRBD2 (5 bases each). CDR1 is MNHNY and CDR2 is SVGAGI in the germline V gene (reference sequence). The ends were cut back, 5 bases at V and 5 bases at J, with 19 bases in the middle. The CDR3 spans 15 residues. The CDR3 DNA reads TGTGCCAGCAGTAAATCTAGGGGAGAGAAGAACGAGCAGTACTTC. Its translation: CASSKSRGEKNEQYF.

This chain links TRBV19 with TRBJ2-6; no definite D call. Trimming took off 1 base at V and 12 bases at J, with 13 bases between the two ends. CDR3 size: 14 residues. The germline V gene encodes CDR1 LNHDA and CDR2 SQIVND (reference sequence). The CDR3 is CASSIARPRAVLTF. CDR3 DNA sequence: TGTGCCAGTAGTATAGCGAGACCCCGGGCCGTCCTGACTTTC.

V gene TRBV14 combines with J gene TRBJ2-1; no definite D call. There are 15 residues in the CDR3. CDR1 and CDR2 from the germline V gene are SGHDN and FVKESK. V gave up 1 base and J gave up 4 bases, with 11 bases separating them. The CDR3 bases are TGTGCCAGCAGCCAAGCGTACTCGAGTTACAATGAGCAGTTCTTC. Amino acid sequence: CASSQAYSSYNEQFF. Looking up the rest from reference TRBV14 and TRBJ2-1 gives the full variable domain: EAGVTQFPSHSVIEKGQTVTLRCDPISGHDNLYWYRRVMGKEIKFLLHFVKESKQDESGMPNNRFLAERTGGTYSTLKVQPAELEDSGVYFCASSQAYSSYNEQFFGPGTRLTVL.

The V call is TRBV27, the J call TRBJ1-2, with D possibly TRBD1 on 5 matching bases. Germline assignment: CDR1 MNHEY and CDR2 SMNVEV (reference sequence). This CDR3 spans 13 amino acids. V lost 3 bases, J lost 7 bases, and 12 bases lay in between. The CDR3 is CASSLRGRGGYTF. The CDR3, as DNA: TGTGCCAGCAGTTTGCGGGGACGGGGTGGCTACACCTTC.

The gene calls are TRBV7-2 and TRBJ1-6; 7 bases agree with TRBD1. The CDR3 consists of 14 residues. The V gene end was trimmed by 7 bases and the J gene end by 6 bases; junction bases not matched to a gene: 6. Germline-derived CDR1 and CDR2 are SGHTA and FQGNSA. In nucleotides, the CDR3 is TGTGCCAGCATCAGGACAGGAGGTAATTCACCCCTCCACTTT. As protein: CASIRTGGNSPLHF.

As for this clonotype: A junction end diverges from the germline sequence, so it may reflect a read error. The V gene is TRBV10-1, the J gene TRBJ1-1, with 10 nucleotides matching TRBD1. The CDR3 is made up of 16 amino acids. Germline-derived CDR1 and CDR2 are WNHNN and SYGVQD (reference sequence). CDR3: CAISAGTGVRGTEAFF. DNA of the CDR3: TGTGCCATCAGTGCGGGGACAGGGGTTAGGGGAACTGAAGCTTTCTTT.

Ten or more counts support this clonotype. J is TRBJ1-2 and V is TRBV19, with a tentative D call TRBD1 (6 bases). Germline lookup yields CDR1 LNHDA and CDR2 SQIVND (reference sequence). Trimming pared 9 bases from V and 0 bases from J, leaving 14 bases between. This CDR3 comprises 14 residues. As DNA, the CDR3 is TGTGCCAGCGGTGCTAGGGGGGCTAACTATGGCTACACCTTC. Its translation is CASGARGANYGYTF. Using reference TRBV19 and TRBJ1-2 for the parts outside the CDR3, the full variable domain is DGGITQSPKYLFRKEGQNVTLSCEQNLNHDAMYWYRQDPGQGLRLIYYSQIVNDFQKGDIAEGYSVSREKKESFPLTVTSAQKNPTAFYLCASGARGANYGYTFGSGTRLTVV.

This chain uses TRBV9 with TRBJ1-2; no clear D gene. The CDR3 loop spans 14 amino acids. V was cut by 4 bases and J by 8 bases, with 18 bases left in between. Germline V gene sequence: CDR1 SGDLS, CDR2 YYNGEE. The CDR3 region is CASSQVRTVGGYTF. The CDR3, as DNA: TGTGCCAGCAGCCAAGTTCGGACCGTCGGCGGCTACACCTTC.

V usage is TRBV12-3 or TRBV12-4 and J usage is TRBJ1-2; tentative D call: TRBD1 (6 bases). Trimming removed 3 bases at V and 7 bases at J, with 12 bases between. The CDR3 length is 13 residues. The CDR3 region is CASSFFDRLGYTF. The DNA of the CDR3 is TGTGCCAGCAGTTTCTTCGACAGGCTTGGCTACACCTTC.

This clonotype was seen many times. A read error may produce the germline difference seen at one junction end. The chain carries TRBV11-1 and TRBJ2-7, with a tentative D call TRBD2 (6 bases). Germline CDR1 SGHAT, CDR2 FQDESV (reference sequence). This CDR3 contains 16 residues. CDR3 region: CASSPLGGELSYEQYF. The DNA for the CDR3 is TGTGCCAGCAGCCCCCTCGGGGGAGAACTCTCCTACGAACAGTACTTC.